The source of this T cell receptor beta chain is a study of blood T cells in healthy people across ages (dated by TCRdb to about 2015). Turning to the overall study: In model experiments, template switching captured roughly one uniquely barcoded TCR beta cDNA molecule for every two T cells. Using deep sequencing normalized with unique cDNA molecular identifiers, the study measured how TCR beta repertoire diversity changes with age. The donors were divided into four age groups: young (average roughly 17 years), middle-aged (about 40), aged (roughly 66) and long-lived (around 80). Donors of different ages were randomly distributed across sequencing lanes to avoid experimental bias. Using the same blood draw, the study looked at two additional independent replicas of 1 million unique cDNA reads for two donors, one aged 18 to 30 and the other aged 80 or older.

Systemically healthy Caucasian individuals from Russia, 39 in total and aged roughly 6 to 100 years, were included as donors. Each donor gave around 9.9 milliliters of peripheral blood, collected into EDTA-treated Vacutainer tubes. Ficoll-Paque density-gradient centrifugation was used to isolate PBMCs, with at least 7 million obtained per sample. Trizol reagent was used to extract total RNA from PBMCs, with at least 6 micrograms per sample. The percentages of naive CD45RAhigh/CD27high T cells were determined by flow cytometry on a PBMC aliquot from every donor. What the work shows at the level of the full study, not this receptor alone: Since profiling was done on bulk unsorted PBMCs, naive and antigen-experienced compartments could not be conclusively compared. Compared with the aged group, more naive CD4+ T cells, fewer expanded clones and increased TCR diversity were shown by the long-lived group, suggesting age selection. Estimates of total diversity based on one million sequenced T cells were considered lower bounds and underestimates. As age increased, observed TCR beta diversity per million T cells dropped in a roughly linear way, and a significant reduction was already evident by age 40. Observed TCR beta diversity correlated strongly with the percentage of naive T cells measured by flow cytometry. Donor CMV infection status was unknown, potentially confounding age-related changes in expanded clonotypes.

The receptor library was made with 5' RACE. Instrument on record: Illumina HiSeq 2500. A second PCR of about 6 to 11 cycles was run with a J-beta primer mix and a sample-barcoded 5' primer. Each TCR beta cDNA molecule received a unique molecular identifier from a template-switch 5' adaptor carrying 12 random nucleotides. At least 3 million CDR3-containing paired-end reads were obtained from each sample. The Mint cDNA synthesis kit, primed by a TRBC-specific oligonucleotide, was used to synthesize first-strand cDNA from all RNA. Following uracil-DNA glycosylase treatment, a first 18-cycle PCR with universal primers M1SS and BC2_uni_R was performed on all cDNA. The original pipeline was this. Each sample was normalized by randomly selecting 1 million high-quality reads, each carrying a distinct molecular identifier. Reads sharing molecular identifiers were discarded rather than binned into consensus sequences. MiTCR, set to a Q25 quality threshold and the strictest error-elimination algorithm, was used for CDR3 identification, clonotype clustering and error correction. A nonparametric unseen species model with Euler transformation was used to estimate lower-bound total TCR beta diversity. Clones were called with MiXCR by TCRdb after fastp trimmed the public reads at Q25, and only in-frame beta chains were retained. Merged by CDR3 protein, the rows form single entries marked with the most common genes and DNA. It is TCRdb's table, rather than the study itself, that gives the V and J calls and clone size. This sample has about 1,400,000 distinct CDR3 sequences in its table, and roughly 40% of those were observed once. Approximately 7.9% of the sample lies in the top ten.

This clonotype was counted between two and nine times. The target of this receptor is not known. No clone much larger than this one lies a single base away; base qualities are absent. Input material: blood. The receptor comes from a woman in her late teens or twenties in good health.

The CDR3 protein sequence reads: CASTGVGNQPQHF. The sequenced DNA is TGTGCCAGCACGGGAGTGGGCAATCAGCCCCAGCATTTT. This chain joins TRBV7-8 to TRBJ1-5; confidence is insufficient to name the D gene. The CDR3 sequence holds 13 residues, the cysteine and phenylalanine included. The only DNA kept is the CDR3, 39 bases in frame from the first base. The germline V gene specifies SGHVS as CDR1 and FQNEAQ as CDR2. The V and J ends are trimmed by 7 bases and 2 bases, leaving 9 bases between them.